This T cell receptor beta chain stems from a study of CD8 T cells in Susac syndrome. When the RNA was reverse transcribed, random hexamers were used with an input of roughly 0.5 to 1 ug. A multiplex approach, immunoSEQ multiplex PCR, amplified TCR beta CDR3 across 54 Vbeta and 13 Jbeta. TCRdb redid the calling of the immunoSEQ multiplex PCR reads with MiXCR, one entry per CDR3 protein. The sample consists of roughly 200,000 distinct CDR3 sequences, around 95% of them appearing once. CDR1 and CDR2 (germline): LGHDT, YNNKEL (reference sequence). V was pared by 4 bases and J by 6 bases, with 16 bases between. The CDR3 is 15 amino acids. Included as multiple sclerosis controls were treatment-naive patients who had stable or active relapsing-remitting disease. Negative isolation yielded the CD8+ and CD4+ T cells, while FACS enriched the TEMRA cells.

This clonotype was sampled from a human donor with multiple sclerosis. The chain carries TRBV3-1 and TRBJ2-1; no definite D call. Input material: CD4+ T cells from PBMCs. CDR3 DNA: TGTGCCAGCAGCCCCCCCGGTGGTCCGGGCAATGAGCAGTTCTTC. It yields the protein CASSPPGGPGNEQFF.